A single sample is the source of the 7 T cell receptor beta chains below, sequenced in a study of Ad26.COV2.S vaccination and SARS-CoV-2 variants. TCRdb's copy holds only in-frame clones and misses some; the assay was immunoSEQ multiplex PCR. The sample consists of approximately 480,000 clones, around 88% of them appearing once. Documented treatment: roughly 18 received Ad26.COV2.S at low or high dose, single or two shots; about 5 received placebo; per-sample allocation not given. Samples were taken on day 63 after the first vaccine or placebo injection. Sequenced here: peripheral blood, sampled in a trial of Ad26.COV2.S vaccine versus placebo. These receptors all stem from a person between 18 and 60 years old who received the Ad26.COV2.S COVID-19 vaccine or a placebo.

A few counts support this clone. This rearrangement joins TRBV2 to TRBJ1-6; TRBD1 might be the D (6 bases). Germline-derived CDR1 and CDR2 are SNHLY and FYNNEI. The CDR3 has 15 residues. V lost 4 bases and J 10 bases, leaving 17 bases between the germline ends. The CDR3 loop is CASSGPTGVGSPLHF. Written as DNA, the CDR3 is TGTGCCAGCAGTGGCCCGACAGGAGTAGGATCACCCCTCCACTTT.

The chain links TRBV7-3 to TRBJ2-2, with D perhaps being TRBD1 or TRBD2 (5 bases each). Looked up from germline, CDR1 is SGHTA and CDR2 is FQGTGA. The CDR3 is 13 amino acids. V lost 1 base, J lost 7 bases, and 7 bases lay in between. CDR3 bases: TGTGCCAGCAGCTTAAGTGGGGGCGGGGAGCTGTTTTTT. It encodes CASSLSGGGELFF.

V and J are TRBV5-4 and TRBJ1-2; D is unclear. Looked up from germline, CDR1 is SGHNT and CDR2 is YYREEE (reference sequence). The V and J ends lost 0 bases and 7 bases respectively, with 19 bases between them. The CDR3 contains 16 residues. CDR3 sequence: CASSLDHPALGLGYTF. The DNA of the CDR3 is TGTGCCAGCAGCTTGGATCACCCTGCTCTTGGCCTTGGCTACACCTTC. Together with reference TRBV5-4 and TRBJ1-2, the CDR3 gives the full variable domain: ETGVTQSPTHLIKTRGQQVTLRCSSQSGHNTVSWYQQALGQGPQFIFQYYREEENGRGNFPPRFSGLQFPNYSSELNVNALELDDSALYLCASSLDHPALGLGYTFGSGTRLTVV.

The gene calls are TRBV10-3 and TRBJ2-7, with D perhaps TRBD2 (6 bases). The CDR3 has 15 amino acids. The germline V gene has CDR1 ENHRY and CDR2 SYGVKD. Between the trimmed V and J ends, which lost 1 base and 0 bases, there was a span of 10 bases. The chain's CDR3 is CAISEYARGSYEQYF. Written as DNA, the CDR3 is TGTGCCATCAGTGAGTATGCGCGGGGCTCCTACGAGCAGTACTTC.

This clone was seen once. V usage is TRBV5-1 and J usage is TRBJ2-5; maybe TRBD2 (7 bases). Germline V gene data show CDR1 as SGHRS and CDR2 as YFSETQ. The CDR3 spans 16 residues. Trimming left V 4 bases short and J 5 bases short, with 21 bases between. The CDR3 sequence: CASSQRLGGQSETQYF. The CDR3 region has the DNA TGCGCCAGCAGCCAGAGGTTGGGGGGGCAGAGCGAGACCCAGTACTTC.

Points on this clone: Other DNA sequences in this sample translate to the same CDR3. The genes are TRBV30 and TRBJ2-6, with D unresolved. There are 15 residues in the CDR3. V was cut by 0 bases and J by 4 bases, with 10 bases left in between. Germline-derived CDR1 and CDR2 are GTSNPN and SVGIG (reference sequence). The CDR3 nucleotides read TGTGCCTGGAGTGTAGGTGGGTCCGGGGCCAACGTCCTGACTTTC. Its protein product is CAWSVGGSGANVLTF. The full variable domain, rest sourced from reference TRBV30 and TRBJ2-6, is SQTIHQWPATLVQPVGSPLSLECTVEGTSNPNLYWYRQAAGRGLQLLFYSVGIGQISSEVPQNLSASRPQDRQFILSSKKLLLSDSGFYLCAWSVGGSGANVLTFGAGSRLTVL.

This chain connects TRBV11-2 to TRBJ2-3, with a weak D call TRBD2 (6 bases). Per the germline V gene, CDR1 is SGHAT and CDR2 is FQNNGV. This CDR3 region has 19 residues. V lost 5 bases and J 0 bases, leaving 24 bases between the germline ends. The CDR3 DNA sequence: TGTGCCAGCAGCCCCGTAGCCACACTAGCTCCCACAAGCACAGATACGCAGTATTTT. It yields the protein CASSPVATLAPTSTDTQYF.